The rows below give T cell receptor beta chains drawn from one sample of a study of CD8+ T cells in alopecia areata. The repertoire was sequenced with immunoSEQ multiplex PCR; TCRdb's copy has only in-frame clones and lacks some. Among about 180,000 clones, 59% were seen once, and the ten largest hold about 15%. The sample here was CD4+ T cells sorted from blood, taken at week 0. The receptor set was obtained from a human donor with alopecia areata. Each CDR3 is given without its conserved first and last residue.

j_call	v_call	cdr3_aa
TRBJ2-5	TRBV11-2	ASSFQETQY
TRBJ2-2	TRBV5-1	ASSLVVGGSGELF
TRBJ2-7	TRBV29-1	SVAMTSYEQY
TRBJ1-5	TRBV15	ATSRTGTENQPQH
TRBJ2-7	TRBV6-5	ASSYSMSFGYEQY
TRBJ2-7	TRBV27	ASSYGTGVSEQY
TRBJ2-7	TRBV5-1	ASSLDRGPYEQY
TRBJ1-2	TRBV29-1	SVGPRQGAGGYT
TRBJ1-1	TRBV19	ASNNRLGQMNTEAF
TRBJ2-5	TRBV7-2	ASSLFRETQY
TRBJ2-3	TRBV7-9	ASSFPLRSGESTQY
TRBJ1-6	TRBV4-2	ASSQDTYRNSPLH
TRBJ2-3	TRBV29-1	SVEDRRASSTDTQY
TRBJ2-5	TRBV14	ASSKTPGLAETQY
TRBJ2-7	TRBV19	ASSVSALPSYEQY
TRBJ1-2	TRBV6-5	ASSDRDREGYT
TRBJ2-5	TRBV29-1	SVGLTSGPQETQY
TRBJ2-7	TRBV6-9	ASMGGHSYEQY
TRBJ2-4	TRBV6-1	ASFMDIQY
TRBJ1-2	TRBV29-1	SVASDRNYGYT
TRBJ1-2	TRBV25-1	ASSDHGEWQFSGYT
TRBJ1-5	TRBV9	ASSPHRAGQPQH
TRBJ2-2	TRBV4-2	ASSQDLSSHTGELF
TRBJ2-7	TRBV6-1	ASSDLNSISYEQY
TRBJ2-3	TRBV6-5	ASTQRDTQY
TRBJ2-6	TRBV13	ASSQRRGAAGANVLT
TRBJ2-7	TRBV27	ASSLSNWPGGWHEQY
TRBJ1-6	TRBV5-1	ASSLQGSSRNSPLH
TRBJ1-4	TRBV5-1	ASSKGTNEKLF
TRBJ1-5	TRBV27	ASSLEGYSNQPQH